This entry features one T cell receptor beta chain sequence. Its antigen is unknown. The sample comes from a study of vaccination effects on CD4 cells after COVID-19. The wider study: Two doses of BNT162b2 or mRNA-1273 vaccine were administered to participants.

The CDR3 consists of 15 residues. Trimming took 2 bases from V and 4 from J; bases not matched to a gene: 5. From germline, CDR1 is KGHSH and CDR2 LQKENI. Under the ViraFEST assay, PBMC were stimulated with viral peptide pools so that antigen-specific CD4+ T cells expanded. Sequencing was performed afterwards. After less than twelve days in culture, the CD4+ T cells were isolated. None of the vaccinated had previously contracted SARS-CoV-2, and their nucleocapsid antibodies tested negative. IL-2 medium supplanted half the medium on days 3 and 7. Generated by immunoSEQ multiplex PCR, the TCRdb table keeps only in-frame clones and is missing some. The data contain some 60,000 clones, 76% of them singletons.

The starting material was CD4+ T cells from PBMCs cultured with HCoV-NL63 spike peptides, obtained before COVID-19 vaccination. The receptor was isolated from a human donor who received a COVID-19 vaccine. The chain combines TRBV18 with TRBJ1-2, with 9 nucleotides matching TRBD1. CDR3 DNA: TGTGCCAGCTCACCAGAAAGGGACAGGGCCTATGGCTACACCTTC. As protein: CASSPERDRAYGYTF. Full variable domain (outside the CDR3, taken from reference TRBV18 and TRBJ1-2): NAGVMQNPRHLVRRRGQEARLRCSPMKGHSHVYWYRQLPEEGLKFMVYLQKENIIDESGMPKERFSAEFPKEGPSILRIQQVVRGDSAAYFCASSPERDRAYGYTFGSGTRLTVV.